Detailed here is one T cell receptor beta chain. What it binds is not known. This sample stems from a study of identical twins. Study-level points and caveats: Within twin pairs, the out-of-frame alpha sequences they shared showed excess low generation probability.

V shed 3 bases, J shed 0 bases, and the junction held 8 bases outside the gene matches. There are 16 residues in the CDR3. Germline loops: CDR1 DFQATT, CDR2 SNEGSKA (reference sequence). TCRdb recomputed calls from the 5' RACE reads with MiXCR, one row per CDR3 protein. In the table there are 550,000 to 700,000 distinct CDR3 sequences, around 20% of which are singletons. The same data also went into a second study, on T cells expressing NK-cell markers. That publication notes: It was from sorted CD3+CD56+NKG2C+, CD3+CD56+NKG2C- and CD3+CD56-NKG2C+ T cells that TCR beta repertoires came.

The TCR was taken from a young woman in good health. The rearrangement joins TRBV20-1 to TRBJ1-3, with 7 bases lining up with TRBD1. Sequencing was performed on PBMCs. CDR3 sequence reads: CSARPLGQISGNTIYF. The CDR3 DNA reads TGCAGTGCTAGGCCTTTGGGACAGATCTCTGGAAACACCATATATTTT.